These T cell receptor beta chains were read from a single sample in a study of blood T cell repertoires in COVID-19. Profiled with immunoSEQ multiplex PCR; TCRdb holds only in-frame clones, not every one. The sample has tens of thousands of clones; 74% are singletons. Sequences were obtained from peripheral blood. Receptors originate from an elderly woman with acute or convalescent COVID-19. CDR3s include the opening cysteine and the closing phenylalanine or tryptophan. A D gene is named only where the DNA matches it firmly. Rows give clone size only sometimes, using once, few, many, or a class for an expanded clone.

j_gene,v_gene,d_gene,abundance,CDR3nt,CDR3aa
TRBJ2-2,TRBV6-1,.,.,TGTGCCAGCAGTGAGAATCCGCGGGGCACCGGGGAGCTGTTTTTT,CASSENPRGTGELFF
TRBJ2-2,TRBV3-1/TRBV3-2,TRBD2,.,TGTGCCAGCAGCCGTCTAGCGGGAGGAGCCGGGGAGCTGTTTTTT,CASSRLAGGAGELFF
TRBJ2-3,TRBV7-8,TRBD2,.,TGTGCCAGCAGCTTAGTATGGGACGGGAGGGCCCCAGATACGCAGTATTTT,CASSLVWDGRAPDTQYF
TRBJ2-7,TRBV28,.,.,TGTGCCAGCAGCTTACGGCGGGGCCGGACCTACGAGCAGTACTTC,CASSLRRGRTYEQYF
TRBJ1-5,TRBV19,TRBD1,few,TGTGCCAGTAGCGGGACAGGGGGCAAACAGCCCCAGCATTTT,CASSGTGGKQPQHF
TRBJ1-6,TRBV10-2,TRBD1,.,TGCGCCAGCAGTGCGACAGGGGGACGGTCACCCCTCCACTTT,CASSATGGRSPLHF
TRBJ2-7,TRBV9,TRBD2,once,TGTGCCAGCAGCGTAGGGAGACTAGCGGGAGTCGGCGAGCAGTACTTC,CASSVGRLAGVGEQYF
TRBJ2-1,TRBV3-1/TRBV3-2,TRBD1,.,TGTGCCAGCAGCCAAGAGGCACTGGGGACAGGGAGGAATGAGCAGTTCTTC,CASSQEALGTGRNEQFF
TRBJ1-6,TRBV5-1,TRBD1,few,TGCGCCAGCAGCTTCCAACAGGGGGGATCCTATAATTCACCCCTCCACTTT,CASSFQQGGSYNSPLHF
TRBJ1-2,TRBV5-6,.,.,TGTGCCAGCAGCTGGGCCGGGACAAGGAATGGCTACACCTTC,CASSWAGTRNGYTF
TRBJ2-1,TRBV6-6,.,.,TGTGCCAGCAGTTTGGGGAGCTCCTACAATGAGCAGTTCTTC,CASSLGSSYNEQFF
TRBJ1-5,TRBV7-2,TRBD1,.,TGTGCCAGCAGCGAGGACAGGGGAGGCAATCAGCCCCAGCATTTT,CASSEDRGGNQPQHF
TRBJ2-5,TRBV24-1,TRBD2,.,TGTGCCACCAGTGAGCCGTCGACTAGCGGATACCAAGAGACCCAGTACTTC,CATSEPSTSGYQETQYF
TRBJ1-5,TRBV2,TRBD1,once,TGTGCCAGCAGGACAGGGGATCAGGGTAGCAATCAGCCCCAGCATTTT,CASRTGDQGSNQPQHF
TRBJ2-6,TRBV7-8,TRBD1,few,TGTGCCAGCAGCGGGAACAGGGGCCCCTTCCTGACTTTC,CASSGNRGPFLTF
TRBJ2-1,TRBV2,TRBD2,.,TGTGCCAGCATGCGACTAGCGGGAGTTGATGAGCAGTTCTTC,CASMRLAGVDEQFF
TRBJ2-1,TRBV11-2,TRBD2,.,TGTGCCAGCAGCCTCCTACTAGCGGGAGGGCTGGATGAGCAGTTCTTC,CASSLLLAGGLDEQFF
TRBJ1-1,TRBV10-3,.,.,TGTGCCATCAGTCGCGGGCAGGAGAACACTGAAGCTTTCTTT,CAISRGQENTEAFF
TRBJ1-4,TRBV28,.,few,TGTGCCAGCAGTTTAGGAGGGGCTTATGAAAAACTGTTTTTT,CASSLGGAYEKLFF
TRBJ2-3,TRBV6-5,.,.,TGTGCCAGCAGCCTTTTGGGACACTTGGATACGCAGTATTTT,CASSLLGHLDTQYF
TRBJ2-1,TRBV7-9,TRBD1,few,TGTGCCAGCAGCTTAGATGCAGGGACAGGGCTGGATGAGCAGTTCTTC,CASSLDAGTGLDEQFF
TRBJ2-3,TRBV4-1,TRBD1,.,TGCGCCAGCAGCCAAGCAGACAGGGATGGAGATACGCAGTATTTT,CASSQADRDGDTQYF
TRBJ2-7,TRBV19,.,few,TGTGCCAGTAGTCGTGGACTTTCCTACGAGCAGTACTTC,CASSRGLSYEQYF
TRBJ1-5,TRBV4-1,TRBD1,medium-sized,TGCGCCAGCAGCCAAGATAGGGGGGACAGGGGTCAGCCCCAGCATTTT,CASSQDRGDRGQPQHF
TRBJ2-1,TRBV2,TRBD2,.,TGTGCCAGCAGGGACGGGGCTCCGGGACTAGCGGACTACAATGAGCAGTTCTTC,CASRDGAPGLADYNEQFF
TRBJ2-1,TRBV9,TRBD2,.,TGTGCCAGCAGCGTAGGAGGTAGCGGGAGCGTTGGGGAGCAGTTCTTC,CASSVGGSGSVGEQFF
TRBJ2-7,TRBV6-5,.,.,TGTGCCGCGAGGAACCTTCTCGACGAGCAGTACTTC,CAARNLLDEQYF
TRBJ2-7,TRBV6-6,.,.,TGTGCCAGCAGTTACTCCGGGCGGGACGACGAGCAGTACTTC,CASSYSGRDDEQYF
TRBJ1-3,TRBV28,.,.,TGTGCCAGCAGTTTAGTGCAGGGAGGAAACACCATATATTTT,CASSLVQGGNTIYF
TRBJ1-2,TRBV28,.,.,TGTGCCAGCAGGGAGGGCAGGGTTTCGAACTATGGCTACACCTTC,CASREGRVSNYGYTF
TRBJ1-6,TRBV19,TRBD1,many,TGTGCCAGTAACAGGGACAGCCATAATTCACCCCTCCACTTT,CASNRDSHNSPLHF
TRBJ2-7,TRBV6-5,.,.,TGTGCCTGCGGACAGAGCTCCTACGAGCAGTACTTC,CACGQSSYEQYF
TRBJ2-1,TRBV5-1,TRBD2,.,TGCGCCAGCAGCTTCGGGGCGGGAGCCCACAATGAGCAGTTCTTC,CASSFGAGAHNEQFF
TRBJ2-7,TRBV6-5,TRBD1,.,TGTGCCAGCAGTTACTCGAACAGGGGGCCAGCCTACGAGCAGTACTTC,CASSYSNRGPAYEQYF
TRBJ1-2,TRBV19,.,.,TGTGCCAGTAGTAAGGGGGACTATGGCTACACCTTC,CASSKGDYGYTF
TRBJ2-2,TRBV5-1,.,.,TGCGCCAGCAGCTTCTCTATGATAGACACCAACACCGGGGAGCTGTTTTTT,CASSFSMIDTNTGELFF
TRBJ1-2,TRBV19,.,.,TGTGCCAGTAGTGATGGACAGAGACTCTATGGCTACACCTTC,CASSDGQRLYGYTF
TRBJ2-7,TRBV5-4,.,.,TGTGCCAGCAGCTGGAGAGGCGGGACCTACGAGCAGTACTTC,CASSWRGGTYEQYF
TRBJ1-2,TRBV3-1/TRBV3-2,.,.,TGTGCCAGCAGCCAAGAGGACAGATCTGGTGGCTACACCTTC,CASSQEDRSGGYTF
TRBJ2-4,TRBV2,.,.,TGTGCCAGCAGTGGACCAGTGGGGCCCGCCAAAAACATTCAGTACTTC,CASSGPVGPAKNIQYF
TRBJ2-1,TRBV4-2,TRBD2,few,TGTGCCAGCAGCCAAGCCGAGGGACTAGCGGGAGACAATGAGCAGTTCTTC,CASSQAEGLAGDNEQFF
TRBJ2-5,TRBV2,TRBD1,.,TGTGCCAGCAGTGGCCTTACAGGGGTGGAAGAGACCCAGTACTTC,CASSGLTGVEETQYF
TRBJ1-5,TRBV30,.,.,TGTGCCTGGAGGGGGCCGGGTAGCAATCAGCCCCAGCATTTT,CAWRGPGSNQPQHF
TRBJ2-5,TRBV10-3,TRBD1,few,TGTGCCATCAGTGATTCCAAGGGGGCGACACAAGAGACCCAGTACTTC,CAISDSKGATQETQYF
TRBJ2-2,TRBV7-8,TRBD2,.,TGTGCCAGCAGACCAACACAGGGTCTAGCGGGGGTAATCGGGGAGCTGTTTTTT,CASRPTQGLAGVIGELFF
TRBJ1-6,TRBV7-3,.,once,TGTGCCAGCAGCTTATCGGGGAATAATTCACCCCTCCACTTT,CASSLSGNNSPLHF
TRBJ2-2,TRBV19,TRBD2,.,TGTGCCAGTAGTCCAACCATAAACGGCGGGAGGGGAACCGGGGAGCTGTTTTTT,CASSPTINGGRGTGELFF
TRBJ1-2,TRBV27,.,.,TGTGCCAGCAGACAATATTCCCGTCGGGGGGCCGGCTACACCTTC,CASRQYSRRGAGYTF
TRBJ2-4,TRBV19,TRBD1,few,TGTGCCAGTAGTGATAAGAGACAGGGGAGAGAAAACATTCAGTACTTC,CASSDKRQGRENIQYF
TRBJ1-4,TRBV6-1,.,.,TGTGCCAGCAGTGAAGCCCCGACTCATTATGAAAAACTGTTTTTT,CASSEAPTHYEKLFF
TRBJ2-3,TRBV28,.,.,TGTGCCAGCAGTTTACTGGCGACTACCGGGTATTCGGATACGCAGTATTTT,CASSLLATTGYSDTQYF
TRBJ2-7,TRBV4-1,.,.,TGCGCCAGCAGCCCCCACCCGGGACTTCCCCTCTACGAGCAGTACTTC,CASSPHPGLPLYEQYF
TRBJ2-1,TRBV27,TRBD2,.,TGTGCCAGCAGTTTGGGACTAGCGGTTTTCAGCTCCTACAATGAGCAGTTCTTC,CASSLGLAVFSSYNEQFF
TRBJ1-2,TRBV9,TRBD1,.,TGTGCCAGCAGCGTCGGACAGGGAAATGGCTACACCTTC,CASSVGQGNGYTF
TRBJ1-4,TRBV5-5,TRBD1,.,TGTGCCAGCAGCGCACCAGGGGGATCTAATGAAAAACTGTTTTTT,CASSAPGGSNEKLFF
TRBJ2-7,TRBV11-3,TRBD1,.,TGTGCCAGCAGCCCCAGACAGGGACGAGACTACGAGCAGTACTTC,CASSPRQGRDYEQYF
TRBJ1-1,TRBV7-9,.,.,TGTGCCAGCAGCTTAGGCGTGGGAGGATTCGGCTCTGAAGCTTTCTTT,CASSLGVGGFGSEAFF